Reported below is one T cell receptor (beta chain). The data originate from a study of shared T cell receptors in the human thymus. The assay was immunoSEQ multiplex PCR, and TCRdb's table has in-frame clones only and misses some. Here the sample spans over 650,000 clones, 70% to 90% being singletons. V lost 3 bases to trimming and J lost 6 bases; unmatched junction nucleotides: 5. The CDR3 has 15 amino acids. Germline V CDR1 and CDR2: SGHRS, YFSETQ. These data also featured in a second study, about human thymus T cells. That source reports: What appeared biased in thymic and blood repertoires was the usage of V and J genes. Related studies noted strongly shared thymic repertoires across unrelated people.

The clonotype was recovered from a boy in the first two years of life with a congenital heart defect. The sequenced material came from thymocytes. J is TRBJ2-1 and V is TRBV5-1; 11 nucleotides match TRBD2. Here the CDR3 DNA reads TGCGCCAGCAGCTGGGGGACTAGCGGAGTCAATGAGCAGTTCTTC. This sequence encodes CASSWGTSGVNEQFF. Using reference TRBV5-1 and TRBJ2-1 for the parts outside the CDR3, the full variable domain is KAGVTQTPRYLIKTRGQQVTLSCSPISGHRSVSWYQQTPGQGLQFLFEYFSETQRNKGNFPGRFSGRQFSNSRSEMNVSTLELGDSALYLCASSWGTSGVNEQFFGPGTRLTVL.